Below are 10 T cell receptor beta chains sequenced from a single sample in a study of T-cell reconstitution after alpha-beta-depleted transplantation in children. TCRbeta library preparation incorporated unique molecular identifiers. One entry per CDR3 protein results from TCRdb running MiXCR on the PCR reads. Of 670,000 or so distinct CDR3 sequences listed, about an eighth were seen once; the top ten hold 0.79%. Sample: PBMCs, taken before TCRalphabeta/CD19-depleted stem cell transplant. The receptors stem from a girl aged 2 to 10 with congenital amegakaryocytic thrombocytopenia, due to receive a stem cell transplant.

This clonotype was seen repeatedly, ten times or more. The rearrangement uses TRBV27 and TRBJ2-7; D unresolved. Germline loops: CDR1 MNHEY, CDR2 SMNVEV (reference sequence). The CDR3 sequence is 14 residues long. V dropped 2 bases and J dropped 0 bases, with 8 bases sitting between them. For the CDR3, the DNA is TGTGCCAGCAGTTTAAATCCATACTCCTACGAGCAGTACTTC. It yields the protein CASSLNPYSYEQYF.

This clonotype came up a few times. CDR3 DNA: TGTGCCAGTAGTATAGAAGGGTATGAGCAGTTCTTC. Translating gives CASSIEGYEQFF. The chain has TRBV19 and TRBJ2-1; D gene unclear. The germline V gene has CDR1 LNHDA and CDR2 SQIVND (reference sequence). The V end was cut by 0 bases, the J end by 8 bases, with 5 bases between. This CDR3 has 12 residues.

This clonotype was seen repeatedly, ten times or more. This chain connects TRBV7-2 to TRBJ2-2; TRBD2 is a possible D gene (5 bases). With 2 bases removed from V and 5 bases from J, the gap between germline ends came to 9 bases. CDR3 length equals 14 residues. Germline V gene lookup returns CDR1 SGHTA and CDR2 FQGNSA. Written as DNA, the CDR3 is TGTGCCAGCAGCTTAAGCCGGGATACCGGGGAGCTGTTTTTT. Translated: CASSLSRDTGELFF.

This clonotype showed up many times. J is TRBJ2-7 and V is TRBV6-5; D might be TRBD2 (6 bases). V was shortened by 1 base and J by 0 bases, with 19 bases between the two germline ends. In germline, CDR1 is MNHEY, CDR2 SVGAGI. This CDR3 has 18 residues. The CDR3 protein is CASSYFDGAGSNSYEQYF. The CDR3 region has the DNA TGTGCCAGCAGTTACTTTGATGGGGCGGGATCTAACTCCTACGAGCAGTACTTC.

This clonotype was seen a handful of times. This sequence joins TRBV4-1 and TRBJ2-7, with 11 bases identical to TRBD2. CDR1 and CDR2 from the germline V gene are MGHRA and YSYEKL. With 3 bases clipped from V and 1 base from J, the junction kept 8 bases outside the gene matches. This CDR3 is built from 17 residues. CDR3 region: CASSQRGSSGRSYEQYF. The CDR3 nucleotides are TGCGCCAGCAGCCAGAGGGGGTCTAGCGGGAGGTCCTACGAGCAGTACTTC.

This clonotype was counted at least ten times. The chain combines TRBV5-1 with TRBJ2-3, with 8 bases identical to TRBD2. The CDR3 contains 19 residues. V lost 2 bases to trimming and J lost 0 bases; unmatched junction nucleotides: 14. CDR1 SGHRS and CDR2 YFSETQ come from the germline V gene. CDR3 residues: CASSFSGNLLRYSTDTQYF. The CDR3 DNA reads TGCGCCAGCAGCTTTAGCGGGAACCTACTAAGATACAGCACAGATACGCAGTATTTT.

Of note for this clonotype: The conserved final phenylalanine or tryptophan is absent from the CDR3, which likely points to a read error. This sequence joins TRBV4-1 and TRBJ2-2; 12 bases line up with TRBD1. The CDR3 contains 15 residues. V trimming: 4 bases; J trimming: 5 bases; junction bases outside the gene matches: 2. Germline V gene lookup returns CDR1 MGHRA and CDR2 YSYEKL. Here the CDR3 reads CASSPGQGATGELFL. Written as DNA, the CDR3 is TGCGCCAGCAGCCCGGGACAGGGGGCGACCGGGGAGCTGTTTCTT.

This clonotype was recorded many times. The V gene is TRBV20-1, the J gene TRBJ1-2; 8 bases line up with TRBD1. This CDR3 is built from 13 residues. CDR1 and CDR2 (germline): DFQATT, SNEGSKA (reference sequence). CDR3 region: CSVNRGGPYGYTF. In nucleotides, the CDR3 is TGCAGCGTTAACAGGGGGGGGCCCTATGGCTACACCTTC.

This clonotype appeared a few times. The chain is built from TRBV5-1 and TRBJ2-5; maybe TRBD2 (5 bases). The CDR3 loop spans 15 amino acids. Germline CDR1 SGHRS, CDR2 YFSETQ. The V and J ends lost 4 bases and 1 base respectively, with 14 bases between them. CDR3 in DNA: TGCGCCAGCAGCCCCGACTATGCGACCCAAGAGACCCAGTACTTC. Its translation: CASSPDYATQETQYF.

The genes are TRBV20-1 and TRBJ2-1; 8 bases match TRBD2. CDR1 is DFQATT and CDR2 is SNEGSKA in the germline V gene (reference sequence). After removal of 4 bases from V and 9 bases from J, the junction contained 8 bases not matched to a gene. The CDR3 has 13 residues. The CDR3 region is CSAMGTRSGEQFF. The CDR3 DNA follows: TGCAGTGCTATGGGGACTAGGTCGGGTGAGCAGTTCTTC.